The 18 T cell receptor beta chains given below trace back to one sample, sequenced in a study of blood T cell repertoires in COVID-19. The table came from immunoSEQ multiplex PCR; TCRdb's copy has only in-frame clones and leaves some out. This sample has 250,000 to 350,000 clones, with more than 65% found just once. The sequenced material came from peripheral blood. The receptors here all came from a person aged 70 to 85 with COVID-19, enrolled during active disease.

The chain is built from TRBV4-3 and TRBJ2-1, with a possible D match to TRBD1 (5 bases). Germline V gives CDR1 LGHNA, CDR2 YSLEER. This CDR3 is built from 14 residues. The V and J ends lost 4 bases and 6 bases respectively, with 13 bases between them. CDR3 sequence reads: CASSPQLGRNEQFF. The CDR3 region has the DNA TGCGCCAGCAGCCCCCAGTTGGGGCGCAATGAGCAGTTCTTC.

This clone has a single count. The chain recombines TRBV19 with TRBJ1-6; D is unclear. Trimming left V 3 bases short and J 9 bases short, with 18 bases between. CDR3 length equals 16 residues. Germline V gene data show CDR1 as LNHDA and CDR2 as SQIVND (reference sequence). The CDR3: CASSIIGDARGSPLHF. DNA for the CDR3: TGTGCCAGTAGTATTATCGGGGATGCTAGAGGTTCACCCCTCCACTTT.

This sequence joins TRBV19 and TRBJ1-2, with 8 bases matching TRBD1. The V segment lost 7 bases and the J segment 1 base; nucleotides outside the gene matches: 20. Per the germline V gene, CDR1 is LNHDA and CDR2 is SQIVND (reference sequence). The length of the CDR3 is 19 residues. The CDR3 spells CASTSPGQGRREHNYGYTF. The CDR3 DNA follows: TGTGCCAGTACCTCACCTGGACAGGGTCGGAGGGAACATAACTATGGCTACACCTTC.

This clone came up a few times. The chain couples TRBV29-1 to TRBJ2-2, with D tentatively TRBD1 (5 bases). With 2 bases removed from V and 0 bases from J, the gap between germline ends came to 19 bases. Germline V gives CDR1 SQVTM, CDR2 ANQGSEA. The CDR3 is 18 amino acids. The CDR3 protein is CSVETWGTARANTGELFF. CDR3 nucleotide sequence: TGCAGCGTTGAAACGTGGGGCACCGCCAGAGCGAACACCGGGGAGCTGTTTTTT.

The chain recombines TRBV11-2 with TRBJ2-7; D perhaps matches TRBD1 (5 bases). The CDR3 length is 16 residues. Germline V gene sequence: CDR1 SGHAT, CDR2 FQNNGV. Deletions cut 5 bases from V and 2 bases from J, with 19 bases between. CDR3 residues: CASSPRTGFAAYEQYF. The CDR3 nucleotides read TGTGCCAGCAGCCCAAGAACAGGTTTTGCCGCCTACGAGCAGTACTTC. The whole variable domain, remainder taken from reference TRBV11-2 and TRBJ2-7, is EAGVAQSPRYKIIEKRQSVAFWCNPISGHATLYWYQQILGQGPKLLIQFQNNGVVDDSQLPKDRFSAERLKGVDSTLKIQPAKLEDSAVYLCASSPRTGFAAYEQYFGPGTRLTVT.

The rearrangement uses TRBV4-3 and TRBJ1-5, with TRBD1 as a possible D gene (6 bases). The CDR3 is 13 amino acids. The V and J ends lost 3 bases and 6 bases respectively, with 9 bases between them. Germline values: CDR1 LGHNA, CDR2 YSLEER. CDR3 region: CASSQDSSQPQHF. The CDR3 region has the DNA TGCGCCAGCAGCCAGGACAGTTCTCAGCCCCAGCATTTT.

The chain is built from TRBV7-3 and TRBJ2-3, with 8 bases fitting TRBD1. V shed 5 bases, J shed 4 bases, and the junction held 11 bases outside the gene matches. Germline V gene lookup returns CDR1 SGHTA and CDR2 FQGTGA. The CDR3 runs 16 residues. In DNA, the CDR3 is TGTGCCAGCAGCGCACTCCAGGGGGCTGAGGCAGATACGCAGTATTTT. Its protein is CASSALQGAEADTQYF.

The V gene is TRBV7-3, the J gene TRBJ2-2; 9 nucleotides match TRBD2. This CDR3 region has 18 residues. V gave up 4 bases and J gave up 7 bases; unmatched junction bases: 16. Germline CDR1 reads SGHTA; CDR2 reads FQGTGA. CDR3 sequence (DNA): TGTGCCAGCAGCTCCCCCCAAACTCGGCGGGGGGGATTCGGGGAGCTGTTTTTT. Its protein is CASSSPQTRRGGFGELFF. Together with reference TRBV7-3 and TRBJ2-2, the CDR3 gives the full variable domain: GAGVSQTPSNKVTEKGKYVELRCDPISGHTALYWYRQSLGQGPEFLIYFQGTGAADDSGLPNDRFFAVRPEGSVSTLKIQRTERGDSAVYLCASSSPQTRRGGFGELFFGEGSRLTVL.

This sequence joins TRBV7-9 and TRBJ2-3; 8 bases align to TRBD2. Germline lookup yields CDR1 SEHNR and CDR2 FQNEAQ (reference sequence). This CDR3 has 14 residues. V shed 5 bases, J shed 4 bases, and the junction held 5 bases outside the gene matches. CDR3 nucleotide sequence: TGTGCCAGCAGCCAGGTCGGGGGGGCAGATACGCAGTATTTT. It is translated as CASSQVGGADTQYF. The complete variable domain, with remaining parts taken from reference TRBV7-9 and TRBJ2-3, reads DTGVSQNPRHKITKRGQNVTFRCDPISEHNRLYWYRQTLGQGPEFLTYFQNEAQLEKSRLLSDRFSAERPKGSFSTLEIQRTEQGDSAMYLCASSQVGGADTQYFGPGTRLTVL.

The chain couples TRBV5-6 to TRBJ1-2; 9 bases are shared with TRBD1. CDR3 length: 14 amino acids. The junction had 10 bases not matched to a gene; V was cut back by 5 bases and J by 8 bases. Germline V lookup: CDR1 SGHDT, CDR2 YYEEEE. CDR3 residues: CASRQGQGRWGYTF. CDR3 sequence (DNA): TGTGCCAGCAGACAAGGACAGGGGAGGTGGGGCTACACCTTC.

V usage is TRBV6-5 and J usage is TRBJ1-2; 7 bases agree with TRBD1. CDR3 length equals 14 residues. Germline loops: CDR1 MNHEY, CDR2 SVGAGI. J gave up 4 bases and V 8 bases, and 10 bases lay outside the gene matches. The DNA for the CDR3 is TGTGCCAGCTGGGGAGTAGGGGGCGGCTATGGCTACACCTTC. It translates to CASWGVGGGYGYTF.

This clone was seen more than once but under ten times. This sequence joins TRBV5-6 and TRBJ2-3; 9 nucleotides agree with TRBD2. Germline assignment: CDR1 SGHDT and CDR2 YYEEEE. The CDR3 is 15 amino acids. The V gene end was trimmed by 3 bases and the J gene end by 1 base; junction bases not matched to a gene: 3. For the CDR3, the DNA is TGTGCCAGCAGCTCTTTAGCGGGGGGCACAGATACGCAGTATTTT. This gives the protein CASSSLAGGTDTQYF.

This clone has only a few counts. The sample holds other DNA sequences that translate to the same CDR3. The rearrangement joins TRBV7-8 to TRBJ2-7, with TRBD2 identical over 7 bases. CDR1 is SGHVS and CDR2 is FQNEAQ in the germline V gene. With 2 bases clipped from V and 2 bases from J, the junction kept 6 bases outside the gene matches. This CDR3 is built from 15 residues. The CDR3 loop is CASSLRASGAYEQYF. The CDR3 coding sequence is TGTGCCAGCAGCTTAAGGGCTAGCGGCGCCTACGAGCAGTACTTC. The whole variable domain, filled in from reference TRBV7-8 and TRBJ2-7, reads GAGVSQSPRYKVAKRGQDVALRCDPISGHVSLFWYQQALGQGPEFLTYFQNEAQLDKSGLPSDRFFAERPEGSVSTLKIQRTQQEDSAVYLCASSLRASGAYEQYFGPGTRLTVT.

This chain links TRBV14 with TRBJ1-5; tentative D call: TRBD1 (5 bases). The germline V gene encodes CDR1 SGHDN and CDR2 FVKESK. The CDR3 runs 14 residues. The ends were cut back, 1 base at V and 7 bases at J, with 11 bases in the middle. For the CDR3, the DNA is TGTGCCAGCAGCCAAGGGAGGGGAGACCAGCCCCAGCATTTT. Protein: CASSQGRGDQPQHF. The full variable domain, completed using reference TRBV14 and TRBJ1-5, is EAGVTQFPSHSVIEKGQTVTLRCDPISGHDNLYWYRRVMGKEIKFLLHFVKESKQDESGMPNNRFLAERTGGTYSTLKVQPAELEDSGVYFCASSQGRGDQPQHFGDGTRLSIL.

This clone was detected a few times. The V and J genes are TRBV18 and TRBJ1-2; 9 nucleotides align to TRBD1. Per germline, CDR1 KGHSH and CDR2 LQKENI. J was trimmed by 2 bases and V by 5 bases; bases with no gene match: 3. The CDR3 spans 14 residues. The CDR3 DNA reads TGTGCCAGCTCAGGGACAGGGAGGAACTATGGCTACACCTTC. Its translation: CASSGTGRNYGYTF. Drawing the rest from reference TRBV18 and TRBJ1-2, the complete variable domain is NAGVMQNPRHLVRRRGQEARLRCSPMKGHSHVYWYRQLPEEGLKFMVYLQKENIIDESGMPKERFSAEFPKEGPSILRIQQVVRGDSAAYFCASSGTGRNYGYTFGSGTRLTVV.

This chain joins TRBV3-1 (or the pseudogene TRBV3-2) and TRBJ1-6, with a possible D match to TRBD1 (6 bases). The germline V and J ends were trimmed by 3 bases and 9 bases, with 30 bases remaining between them. CDR1 is LGHDT and CDR2 is YNNKEL in the germline V gene (reference sequence). The CDR3 totals 20 residues. This CDR3 reads CASSQNRASLPPSTFSPLHF. CDR3 bases: TGTGCCAGCAGCCAGAACAGGGCTTCCCTCCCGCCAAGCACTTTTTCACCCCTCCACTTT.

This chain links TRBV2 with TRBJ2-1, with 9 positions matching TRBD2. Germline CDR1 SNHLY, CDR2 FYNNEI. J lost 3 bases, V lost 7 bases, and 7 bases had no gene match. The CDR3 is 15 residues long. This CDR3 reads CASNDAGGGYNEQFF. CDR3 nucleotide sequence: TGTGCCAGCAACGACGCGGGGGGGGGCTACAATGAGCAGTTCTTC.

This clone turned up a few times. The genes are TRBV15 and TRBJ2-7; 7 bases align to TRBD2. The CDR3 consists of 14 residues. The trim removed 0 bases at V and 6 bases at J, leaving 5 bases unmatched. Germline CDR1 LNHNV, CDR2 YYDKDF (reference sequence). CDR3 coding DNA: TGTGCCACCAGCAGAGATGGGAGGGAGGGCGAGCAGTACTTC. It specifies CATSRDGREGEQYF.